This TCR beta chain was found in a study of T cells in Graves' hyperthyroidism and ophthalmopathy. Regions amplified from RNA transcripts were the TCR beta CDR3 regions. In the first-round RT-PCR of the TCR CDR3, the HTBI primer set was used. One entry per CDR3 protein, called by TCRdb with MiXCR from the multiplex PCR reads. The data show nearly 600,000 distinct CDR3 sequences, 14% seen once. The sample holds many counts of this clonotype. What it binds is not known. Losses at the gene ends were 5 bases for V and 3 bases for J; bases not matched to a gene: 6. The length of the CDR3 is 14 residues. CDR1 MNHEY and CDR2 SMNVEV come from the germline V gene (reference sequence). Study results and caveats: In the analysis, a 13 V-J model separated ophthalmopathy from stable hyperthyroidism.

This receptor was taken from a woman younger than 30 with Graves' ophthalmopathy. The rearrangement joins TRBV27 to TRBJ2-7; 8 bases align to TRBD1. What was sequenced was blood. CDR3 region: CASSRTGSVYEQYF. The CDR3 DNA reads as TGTGCCAGCAGTCGGACAGGGTCGGTCTACGAGCAGTACTTC.